This paragraph reports one T cell receptor beta chain. These data come from a study of blood T cell repertoires in COVID-19. The length of the CDR3 is 15 residues. V lost 0 bases, J lost 4 bases, and 12 bases lay in between. Germline CDR1 LGHDT, CDR2 YNNKEL (reference sequence). In the original workflow: Reference gene primer amplification in the assay estimated nucleated cell counts. Assay used: immunoSEQ multiplex PCR; TCRdb lists only in-frame clones, some missing. Clonal size and the V and J genes are those of that table, whereas D and trimming came from the DNA. The sample yields about 120,000 clones, more than 85% seen once.

The chain joins TRBV3-1 (or the pseudogene TRBV3-2) to TRBJ1-2; no definite D call. This receptor was obtained from a human donor with acute or convalescent COVID-19. The donor label of this sample is uncertain. Sequencing was performed on peripheral blood. CDR3 residues: CASSQDGPAAYGYTF. The CDR3 DNA reads TGTGCCAGCAGCCAAGATGGCCCAGCGGCCTATGGCTACACCTTC.